The rows below give T cell receptor beta chains drawn from one sample of a study of T cell responses to AZD1222 COVID-19 vaccine. Generated by immunoSEQ multiplex PCR, the TCRdb table keeps only in-frame clones and is missing some. The sample shows 95,000 to 150,000 clones, about 90% of them seen only once. This specimen consisted of peripheral blood, obtained on day 0 of AZD1222 vaccination. The source is an adult in good health. The conserved cysteine and the conserved F or W are not part of the CDR3 here.

V gene,J gene,CDR3 protein
TRBV6-2/TRBV6-3,TRBJ2-5,ASSYGYLEGTQY
TRBV6-5,TRBJ1-2,ASKDRLDGYT
TRBV16,TRBJ1-2,ASSQSDSSYGYT
TRBV19,TRBJ1-2,ASSTRQGLHT
TRBV11-1,TRBJ2-5,ASSFNRARETQY
TRBV7-9,TRBJ1-5,ASSLGSSQVGPQH
TRBV27,TRBJ2-5,ASSGLAGAEETQY
TRBV7-9,TRBJ1-4,ASSQGRPEKLF
TRBV18,TRBJ2-7,ASSPSIKDFYEQY
TRBV24-1,TRBJ2-2,ATEDTPSTGELF